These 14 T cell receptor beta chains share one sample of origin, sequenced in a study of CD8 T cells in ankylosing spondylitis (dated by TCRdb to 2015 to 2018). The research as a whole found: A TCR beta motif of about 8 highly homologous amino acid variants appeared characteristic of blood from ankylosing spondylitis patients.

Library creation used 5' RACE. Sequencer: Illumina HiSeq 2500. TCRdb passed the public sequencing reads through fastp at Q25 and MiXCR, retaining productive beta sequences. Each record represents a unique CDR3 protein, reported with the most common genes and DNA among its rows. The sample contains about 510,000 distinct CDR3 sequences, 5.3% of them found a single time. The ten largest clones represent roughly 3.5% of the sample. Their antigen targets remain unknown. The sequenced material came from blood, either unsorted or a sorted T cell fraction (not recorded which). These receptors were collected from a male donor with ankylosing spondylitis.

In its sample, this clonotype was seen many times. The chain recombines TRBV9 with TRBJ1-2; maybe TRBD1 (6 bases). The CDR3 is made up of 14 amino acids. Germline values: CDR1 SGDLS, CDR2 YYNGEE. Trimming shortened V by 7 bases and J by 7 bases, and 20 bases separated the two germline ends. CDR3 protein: CASGGRGGETGYTF. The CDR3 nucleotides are TGTGCCAGCGGGGGTCGGGGGGGCGAAACTGGCTACACCTTC. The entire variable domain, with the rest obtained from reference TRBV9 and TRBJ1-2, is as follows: DSGVTQTPKHLITATGQRVTLRCSPRSGDLSVYWYQQSLDQGLQFLIQYYNGEERAKGNILERFSAQQFPDLHSELNLSSLELGDSALYFCASGGRGGETGYTFGSGTRLTVV.

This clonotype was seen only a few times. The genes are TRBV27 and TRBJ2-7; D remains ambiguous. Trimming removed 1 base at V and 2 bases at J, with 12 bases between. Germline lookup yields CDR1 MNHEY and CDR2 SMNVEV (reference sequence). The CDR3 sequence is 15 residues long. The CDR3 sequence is CASSLLGLRAYEQYF. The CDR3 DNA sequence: TGTGCCAGCAGTTTATTGGGTCTGCGCGCCTACGAGCAGTACTTC.

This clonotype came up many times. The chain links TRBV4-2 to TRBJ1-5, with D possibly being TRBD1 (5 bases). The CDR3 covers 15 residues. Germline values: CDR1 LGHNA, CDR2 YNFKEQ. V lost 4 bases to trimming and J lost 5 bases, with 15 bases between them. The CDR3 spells CASSLNGGEDQPQHF. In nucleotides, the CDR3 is TGTGCCAGCAGCCTAAATGGGGGTGAAGATCAGCCCCAGCATTTT.

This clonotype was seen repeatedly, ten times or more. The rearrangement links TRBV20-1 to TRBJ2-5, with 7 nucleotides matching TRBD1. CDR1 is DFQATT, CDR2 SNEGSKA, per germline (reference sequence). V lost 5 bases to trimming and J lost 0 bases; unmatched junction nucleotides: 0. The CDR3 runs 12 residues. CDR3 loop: CSAGTDQETQYF. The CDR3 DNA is TGCAGTGCTGGGACAGACCAAGAGACCCAGTACTTC.

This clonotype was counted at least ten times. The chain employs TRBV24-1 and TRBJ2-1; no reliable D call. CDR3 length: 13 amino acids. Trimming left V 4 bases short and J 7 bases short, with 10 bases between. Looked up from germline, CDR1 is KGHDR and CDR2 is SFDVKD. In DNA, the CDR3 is TGTGCCACCAGTGAATACGTAGCTAATGAGCAGTTCTTC. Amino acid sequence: CATSEYVANEQFF.

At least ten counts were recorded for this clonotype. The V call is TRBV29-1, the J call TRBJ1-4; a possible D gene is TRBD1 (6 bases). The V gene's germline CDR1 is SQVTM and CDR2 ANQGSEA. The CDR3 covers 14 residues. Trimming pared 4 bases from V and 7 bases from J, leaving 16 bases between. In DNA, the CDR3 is TGCAGCGTTGCTCGTACAGGGTGGGGTGAAAAACTGTTTTTT. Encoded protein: CSVARTGWGEKLFF.

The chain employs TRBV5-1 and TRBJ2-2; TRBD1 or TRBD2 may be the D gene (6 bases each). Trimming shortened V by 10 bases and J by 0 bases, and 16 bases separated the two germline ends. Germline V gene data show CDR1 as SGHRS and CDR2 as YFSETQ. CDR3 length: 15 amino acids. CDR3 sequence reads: CAGGGGLPNTGELFF. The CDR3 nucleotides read TGCGCCGGTGGAGGGGGGCTTCCGAACACCGGGGAGCTGTTTTTT.

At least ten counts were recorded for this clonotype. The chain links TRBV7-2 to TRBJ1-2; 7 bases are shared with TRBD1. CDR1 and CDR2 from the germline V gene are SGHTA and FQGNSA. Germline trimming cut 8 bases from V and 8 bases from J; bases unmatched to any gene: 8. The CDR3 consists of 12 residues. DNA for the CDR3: TGTGCCAGCTCTGACAGGGTGGGAGGCTACACCTTC. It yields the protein CASSDRVGGYTF. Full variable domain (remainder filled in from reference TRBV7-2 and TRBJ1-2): GAGVSQSPSNKVTEKGKDVELRCDPISGHTALYWYRQSLGQGLEFLIYFQGNSAPDKSGLPSDRFSAERTGGSVSTLTIQRTQQEDSAVYLCASSDRVGGYTFGSGTRLTVV.

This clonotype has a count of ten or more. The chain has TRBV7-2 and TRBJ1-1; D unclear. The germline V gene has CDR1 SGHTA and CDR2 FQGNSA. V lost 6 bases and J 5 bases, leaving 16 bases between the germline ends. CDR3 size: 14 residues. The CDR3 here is CASRFSGQGTEAFF. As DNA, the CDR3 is TGTGCCAGCAGGTTTTCCGGTCAAGGGACTGAAGCTTTCTTT.

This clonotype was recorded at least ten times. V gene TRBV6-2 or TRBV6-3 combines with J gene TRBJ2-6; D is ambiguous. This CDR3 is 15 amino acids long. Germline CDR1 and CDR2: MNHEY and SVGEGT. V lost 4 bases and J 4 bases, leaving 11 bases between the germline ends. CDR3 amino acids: CASSSVRFGANVLTF. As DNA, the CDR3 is TGTGCCAGCAGTTCAGTTAGGTTCGGGGCCAACGTCCTGACTTTC.

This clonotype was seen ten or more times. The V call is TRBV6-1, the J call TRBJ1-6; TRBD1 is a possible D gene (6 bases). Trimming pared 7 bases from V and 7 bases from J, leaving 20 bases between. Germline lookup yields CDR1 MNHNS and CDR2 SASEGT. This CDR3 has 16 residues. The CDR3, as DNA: TGTGCCAGCACCCTCCCGGGACACGGCGGAAATTCACCCCTCCACTTT. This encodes CASTLPGHGGNSPLHF.

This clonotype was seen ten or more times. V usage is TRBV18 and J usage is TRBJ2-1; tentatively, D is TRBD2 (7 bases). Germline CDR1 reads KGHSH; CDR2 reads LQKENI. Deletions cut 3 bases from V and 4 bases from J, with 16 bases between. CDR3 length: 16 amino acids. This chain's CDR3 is CASSPLGGGSYNEQFF. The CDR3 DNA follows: TGTGCCAGCTCACCCCTCGGGGGCGGGAGTTACAATGAGCAGTTCTTC.

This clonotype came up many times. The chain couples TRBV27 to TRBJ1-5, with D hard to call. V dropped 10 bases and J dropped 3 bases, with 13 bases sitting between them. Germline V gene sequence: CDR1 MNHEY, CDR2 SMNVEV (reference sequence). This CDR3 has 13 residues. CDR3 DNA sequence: TGTGCCACCGGGAGGGCCCACAATCAGCCCCAGCATTTT. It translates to CATGRAHNQPQHF.

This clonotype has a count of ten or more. CDR3 region: CASSERTGINTEAFF. CDR3 DNA sequence: TGTGCCAGCAGTGAAAGGACAGGGATAAACACTGAAGCTTTCTTT. The rearrangement joins TRBV25-1 to TRBJ1-1; TRBD1 agrees at 8 bases. The germline V gene has CDR1 MGHDK and CDR2 SYGVNS. This CDR3 has 15 amino acids. Germline trimming cut 2 bases from V and 2 bases from J; bases unmatched to any gene: 4. Drawing the rest from reference TRBV25-1 and TRBJ1-1, the complete variable domain is EADIYQTPRYLVIGTGKKITLECSQTMGHDKMYWYQQDPGMELHLIHYSYGVNSTEKGDLSSESTVSRIRTEHFPLTLESARPSHTSQYLCASSERTGINTEAFFGQGTRLTVV.